These T cell receptor beta chains were read from a single sample in a study of cytomegalovirus exposure and HLA in healthy donors. The data were produced by immunoSEQ multiplex PCR, yet TCRdb's version contains in-frame clones alone and is incomplete. The data show some 140,000 clones, with roughly 80% seen just once and 3% to 4% held by the top ten. The sample consisted of PBMCs. The receptor source for this set is a woman aged 40 to 50 in good health and CMV-seronegative. The CDR3 runs from the conserved cysteine through the conserved F or W. A D gene is named only where the DNA matches it firmly. Size is omitted from some rows. Given values are once, few, many or a class for expanded clones.

d_call v_call clone_size cdr3_aa
TRBD1 TRBV5-1 NA CASSIGTGDYGYTF
NA TRBV6-1 NA CASSELKGTNEKLFF
NA TRBV30 NA CAWSVSGGKGYTF
NA TRBV5-1 NA CASSPTGGGNSPLHF
NA TRBV5-6 NA CASSLTGIWEQFF
NA TRBV5-1 once CASSLGGPVNEQFF
NA TRBV19 few CASSTIEENTEAFF
NA TRBV7-6 few CASSFRPNEKLFF
NA TRBV6-6 NA CASSYSSTAEAFF
NA TRBV28 NA CASSTPSEGSTDTQYF
NA TRBV2 few CASSRGGSKAFF